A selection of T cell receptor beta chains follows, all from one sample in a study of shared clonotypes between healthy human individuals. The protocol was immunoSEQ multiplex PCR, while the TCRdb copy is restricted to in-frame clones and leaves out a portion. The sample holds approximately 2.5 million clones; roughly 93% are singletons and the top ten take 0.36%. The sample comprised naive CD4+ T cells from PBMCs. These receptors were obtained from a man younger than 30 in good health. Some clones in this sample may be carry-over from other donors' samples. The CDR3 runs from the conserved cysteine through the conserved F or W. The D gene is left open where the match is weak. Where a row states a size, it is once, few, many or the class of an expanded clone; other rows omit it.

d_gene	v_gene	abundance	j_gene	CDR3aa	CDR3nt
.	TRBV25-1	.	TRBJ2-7	CASSESGVLSYEQYF	TGTGCCAGCAGTGAATCCGGGGTTCTCTCCTACGAGCAGTACTTC
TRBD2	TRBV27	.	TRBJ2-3	CASWVAGGYPDTQYF	TGTGCCAGTTGGGTAGCGGGAGGATACCCAGATACGCAGTATTTT
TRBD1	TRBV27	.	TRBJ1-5	CASRPTGRSNQPQHF	TGTGCCAGCAGGCCGACAGGGCGAAGCAATCAGCCCCAGCATTTT
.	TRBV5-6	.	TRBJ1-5	CASSFEGRVQPQHF	TGTGCCAGCAGCTTTGAGGGAAGGGTTCAGCCCCAGCATTTT
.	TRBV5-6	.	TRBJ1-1	CASSRDFNTEAFF	TGTGCCAGCAGCCGGGACTTCAACACTGAAGCTTTCTTT
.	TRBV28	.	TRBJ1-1	CASSLATFTGIPEAFF	TGTGCCAGCAGTTTGGCGACTTTTACAGGGATTCCTGAAGCTTTCTTT
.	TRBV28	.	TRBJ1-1	CASSFRGTEAFF	TGTGCCAGCAGTTTCAGAGGGACTGAAGCTTTCTTT
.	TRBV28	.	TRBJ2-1	CASSPSPGNEQFF	TGTGCCAGCAGTCCAAGTCCGGGGAATGAGCAGTTCTTC
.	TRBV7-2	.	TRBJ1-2	CASSPLIPQVRGYTF	TGTGCCAGCAGCCCCCTAATCCCGCAGGTGCGAGGCTACACCTTC
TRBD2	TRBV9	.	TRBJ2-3	CASSVERGDTQYF	TGTGCCAGCAGCGTAGAGCGGGGAGATACGCAGTATTTT
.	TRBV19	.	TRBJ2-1	CASSIVGRGYNEQFF	TGTGCCAGTAGTATAGTGGGCAGGGGCTACAATGAGCAGTTCTTC
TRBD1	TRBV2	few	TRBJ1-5	CASSPTGVSNQPQHF	TGTGCCAGCAGCCCCACAGGGGTGAGCAATCAGCCCCAGCATTTT
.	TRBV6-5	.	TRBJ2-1	CATSGGANEQFF	TGTGCCACCTCAGGAGGGGCCAATGAGCAGTTCTTC
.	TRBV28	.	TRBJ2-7	CASIEPGPHYEQYF	TGTGCCAGTATAGAACCGGGACCGCACTACGAGCAGTACTTC
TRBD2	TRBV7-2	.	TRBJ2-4	CASSIHLAGGNIQYF	TGTGCCAGCAGCATTCATTTAGCGGGAGGGAACATTCAGTACTTC
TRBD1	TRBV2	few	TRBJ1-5	CASSRDRGRGQPQHF	TGTGCCAGCAGTCGGGACAGGGGGCGAGGTCAGCCCCAGCATTTT